The 14 T cell receptor beta chains in this list originate from one sample, sequenced in a study of blood T cells in healthy people across ages. Then a second PCR, running about 6 to 12 cycles, was carried out with a sample-barcoded 5' primer and a J-beta primer mix. TCRdb passed the 5' RACE reads through MiXCR, listing each CDR3 protein once. In the table there are about 800,000 distinct CDR3 sequences, around a quarter of which are singletons. The same specimen was also included in a second study, on T cells of mothers and their children.

Sequencing was done on a sample of blood. The origin of the receptors is a boy under 18 in good health.

The chain joins TRBV7-7 to TRBJ2-1; D possibly corresponds to TRBD2 (6 bases). The DNA end is more similar to TRBJ2-5, so the J call may be wrong. This CDR3 region has 11 residues. CDR1 is SSHAT, CDR2 FNYEAQ, per germline (reference sequence). CDR3 nucleotides: TGTGCCACCCTGGCGGGGGAGACCCAGTACTTC. Translation: CATLAGETQYF.

This sequence joins TRBV11-2 and TRBJ2-1; 9 nucleotides match TRBD1. This CDR3 is built from 13 residues. Germline lookup yields CDR1 SGHAT and CDR2 FQNNGV. V was pared by 6 bases and J by 9 bases, with 6 bases of the junction left unmatched. The CDR3 sequence: CASRRTGVGEQFF. The CDR3 coding sequence is TGTGCCAGCAGGCGGACAGGGGTTGGTGAGCAGTTCTTC.

This clonotype came up many times. The V call is TRBV25-1, the J call TRBJ2-1, with D uncertain. The germline gives CDR1 MGHDK, CDR2 SYGVNS. This CDR3 spans 14 amino acids. Trimming stripped 5 bases from V and 9 bases from J, with 17 bases between. The CDR3 DNA is TGTGCCAGCAGTACTCCATCCCTTAGTGTTGAGCAGTTCTTC. It specifies CASSTPSLSVEQFF.

The J gene is TRBJ2-7, the V gene TRBV18; D is unclear. The CDR3 is 14 amino acids. From germline, CDR1 is KGHSH and CDR2 LQKENI. Trimming left V 5 bases short and J 2 bases short, with 13 bases between. The CDR3 DNA reads TGTGCCAGCTCATCCTCGACCTCGGCCTACGAGCAGTACTTC. It is translated as CASSSSTSAYEQYF.

The CDR3 here is CASSLATGGGRADTQYF. The DNA for the CDR3 is TGTGCCAGCAGCTTGGCCACAGGGGGCGGACGGGCAGATACGCAGTATTTT. This rearrangement joins TRBV13 to TRBJ2-3, with 9 bases aligning to TRBD1. This CDR3 region has 17 residues. Per the germline V gene, CDR1 is PRHDT and CDR2 is FYEKMQ (reference sequence). The V gene end was trimmed by 3 bases and the J gene end by 4 bases; junction bases not matched to a gene: 11. Together with reference TRBV13 and TRBJ2-3, the CDR3 gives the full variable domain: AAGVIQSPRHLIKEKRETATLKCYPIPRHDTVYWYQQGPGQDPQFLISFYEKMQSDKGSIPDRFSAQQFSDYHSELNMSSLELGDSALYFCASSLATGGGRADTQYFGPGTRLTVL.

This clonotype came up a few times. Here the CDR3 reads CASSLGAVRGETQYF. The CDR3 DNA reads as TGCGCCAGCAGCTTGGGGGCAGTACGTGGAGAGACCCAGTACTTC. V gene TRBV5-1 combines with J gene TRBJ2-5, with no clear D. This CDR3 spans 15 amino acids. Germline values: CDR1 SGHRS, CDR2 YFSETQ. The V gene lost 0 bases and the J gene lost 4 bases, with 13 bases spanning the gap.

This chain connects TRBV2 to TRBJ2-5; TRBD2 might be the D (5 bases). Germline CDR1 is SNHLY and CDR2 is FYNNEI. CDR3 length: 11 residues. The germline V and J ends were trimmed by 9 bases and 4 bases, with 9 bases remaining between them. CDR3 sequence reads: CASFEGETQYF. The CDR3 DNA sequence: TGTGCCAGTTTCGAGGGAGAGACCCAGTACTTC.

In this sample, this clonotype turned up a few times. The chain combines TRBV27 with TRBJ2-5; no clear D. The DNA end is more similar to TRBJ2-7, so the J call may be wrong. The CDR3 totals 13 residues. From germline, CDR1 is MNHEY and CDR2 SMNVEV (reference sequence). CDR3: CASSLFSGLEQYF. The CDR3 DNA sequence: TGTGCCAGCAGTTTATTCTCAGGTCTCGAGCAGTACTTC.

The rearrangement links TRBV6-5 to TRBJ1-4, with no clear D. CDR1 and CDR2 from the germline V gene are MNHEY and SVGAGI. This CDR3 spans 14 amino acids. V was clipped by 8 bases and J by 3 bases, with 13 bases between them. CDR3 nucleotides: TGTGCCAGCGGTCCTGGGGAGGCTAATGAAAAACTGTTTTTT. Its translation is CASGPGEANEKLFF.

The chain employs TRBV5-6 and TRBJ2-7; no clear D. Germline values: CDR1 SGHDT, CDR2 YYEEEE. The V and J ends lost 4 bases and 6 bases respectively, with 17 bases between them. CDR3 length: 14 amino acids. This CDR3 reads CASSPGLGIGEQYF. CDR3 sequence (DNA): TGTGCCAGCAGCCCCGGCTTGGGGATAGGCGAGCAGTACTTC. The full variable domain, its missing parts supplied by reference TRBV5-6 and TRBJ2-7, is DAGVTQSPTHLIKTRGQQVTLRCSPKSGHDTVSWYQQALGQGPQFIFQYYEEEERQRGNFPDRFSGHQFPNYSSELNVNALLLGDSALYLCASSPGLGIGEQYFGPGTRLTVT.

In this sample, this clonotype turned up a few times. The chain is built from TRBV6-6 and TRBJ2-7, with D perhaps assigned TRBD1 or TRBD2 (6 bases each). Germline V lookup: CDR1 MNHNY, CDR2 SVGAGI (reference sequence). CDR3 length: 14 residues. The V end was cut by 10 bases, the J end by 1 base, with 17 bases between. Here the CDR3 reads CATETQGGSYEQYF. In DNA, the CDR3 is TGTGCCACCGAAACCCAAGGGGGGTCCTACGAGCAGTACTTC.

The chain links TRBV9 to TRBJ1-3, with D unresolved. The CDR3 loop spans 15 amino acids. The germline CDR1 and CDR2 sequences are SGDLS and YYNGEE. V dropped 1 base and J dropped 0 bases, with 8 bases sitting between them. The CDR3 loop is CASSVSVSSGNTIYF. The DNA of the CDR3 is TGTGCCAGCAGCGTATCTGTCAGCTCTGGAAACACCATATATTTT.

This clonotype was counted a few times. This chain uses TRBV6-2 or TRBV6-3 with TRBJ1-2; TRBD1 might be the D (5 bases). V was shortened by 2 bases and J by 4 bases, with 11 bases between the two germline ends. There are 14 residues in the CDR3. The germline CDR1 and CDR2 sequences are MNHEY and SVGEGT. For the CDR3, the DNA is TGTGCCAGCAGTTACCACCGGGACGCCTATGGCTACACCTTC. Translating it yields CASSYHRDAYGYTF.

This clonotype was seen only a few times. V usage is TRBV4-2 and J usage is TRBJ2-3; TRBD2 might be the D (7 bases). The V end was cut by 0 bases, the J end by 0 bases, with 13 bases between. Germline V gene data show CDR1 as LGHNA and CDR2 as YNFKEQ. This CDR3 comprises 17 residues. Here the CDR3 DNA reads TGTGCCAGCAGCCAAGATGGGAGCGGGACAAGCACAGATACGCAGTATTTT. Amino acids: CASSQDGSGTSTDTQYF.